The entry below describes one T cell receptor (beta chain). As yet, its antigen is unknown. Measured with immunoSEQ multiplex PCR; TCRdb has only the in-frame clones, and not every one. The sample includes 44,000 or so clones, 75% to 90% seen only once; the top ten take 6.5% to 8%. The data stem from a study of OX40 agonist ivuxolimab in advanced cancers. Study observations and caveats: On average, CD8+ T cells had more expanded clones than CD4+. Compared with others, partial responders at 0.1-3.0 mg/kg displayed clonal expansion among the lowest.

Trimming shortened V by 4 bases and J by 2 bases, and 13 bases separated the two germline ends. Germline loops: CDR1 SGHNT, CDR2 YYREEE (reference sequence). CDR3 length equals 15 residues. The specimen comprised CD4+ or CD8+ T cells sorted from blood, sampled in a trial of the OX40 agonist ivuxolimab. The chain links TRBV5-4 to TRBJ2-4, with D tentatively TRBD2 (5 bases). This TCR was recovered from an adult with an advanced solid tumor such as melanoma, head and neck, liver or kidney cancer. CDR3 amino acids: CASSPNPGTKNIQYF. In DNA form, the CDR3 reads TGTGCCAGCAGCCCAAACCCGGGAACCAAAAACATTCAGTACTTC.